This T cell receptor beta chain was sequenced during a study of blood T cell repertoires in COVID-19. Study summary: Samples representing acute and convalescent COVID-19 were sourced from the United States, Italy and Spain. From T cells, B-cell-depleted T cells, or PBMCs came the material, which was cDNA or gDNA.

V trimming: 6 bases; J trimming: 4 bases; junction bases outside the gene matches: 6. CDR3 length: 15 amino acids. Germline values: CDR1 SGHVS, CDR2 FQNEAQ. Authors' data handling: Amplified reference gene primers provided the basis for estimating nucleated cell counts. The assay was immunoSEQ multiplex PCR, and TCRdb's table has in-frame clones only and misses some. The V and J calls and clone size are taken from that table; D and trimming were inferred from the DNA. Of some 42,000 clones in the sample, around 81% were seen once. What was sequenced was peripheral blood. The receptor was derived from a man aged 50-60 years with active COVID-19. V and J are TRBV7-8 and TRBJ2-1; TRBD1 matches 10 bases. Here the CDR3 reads CASRRDRGGYNEQFF. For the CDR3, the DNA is TGTGCCAGCAGACGGGACAGGGGCGGATACAATGAGCAGTTCTTC.